Shown below are 17 T cell receptor beta chains from a single sample sequenced in a study of blood T cell repertoires in COVID-19. The repertoire was sequenced with immunoSEQ multiplex PCR; TCRdb's copy has only in-frame clones and lacks some. Among under 500,000 clones listed, 85% to 90% were seen once. Sequenced sample: PBMCs or T cells enriched from blood (not recorded which). Receptors originate from a man aged 25 to 40 who had recovered from COVID-19.

The V call is TRBV3-1 (or the pseudogene TRBV3-2), the J call TRBJ2-7; 7 bases are shared with TRBD2. This CDR3 spans 14 amino acids. Trimming took 0 bases from V and 2 from J; bases not matched to a gene: 1. Germline loops: CDR1 LGHDT, CDR2 YNNKEL (reference sequence). CDR3 coding DNA: TGTGCCAGCAGCCAAGATCTAGCGGCCTACGAGCAGTACTTC. Encoded protein: CASSQDLAAYEQYF.

V usage is TRBV7-9 and J usage is TRBJ2-3; tentatively, D is TRBD2 (6 bases). Trimming left V 4 bases short and J 4 bases short, with 18 bases between. Germline CDR1 is SEHNR and CDR2 is FQNEAQ (reference sequence). This CDR3 has 16 amino acids. The CDR3 nucleotides are TGTGCCAGCAGCTCGCCCCCCGGGAGAGGAGCAGATACGCAGTATTTT. Translated: CASSSPPGRGADTQYF.

This chain joins TRBV27 and TRBJ2-2; D call uncertain. Trimming left V 3 bases short and J 7 bases short, with 9 bases between. This CDR3 is built from 13 residues. From germline, CDR1 is MNHEY and CDR2 SMNVEV (reference sequence). The DNA of the CDR3 is TGTGCCAGCAGTTTCCTCGCCGGCGGGGAGCTGTTTTTT. The encoded protein is CASSFLAGGELFF.

The chain has TRBV15 and TRBJ2-2; D ambiguous. Trimming removed 6 bases at V and 0 bases at J, with 8 bases between. Germline CDR1 is LNHNV and CDR2 is YYDKDF (reference sequence). CDR3 length: 14 amino acids. CDR3 DNA: TGTGCCACCAGGAGCAACGCGAACACCGGGGAGCTGTTTTTT. This encodes CATRSNANTGELFF.

The V gene is TRBV7-2, the J gene TRBJ2-2; 10 bases align to TRBD2. J lost 5 bases, V lost 1 base, and 4 bases had no gene match. The CDR3 contains 16 residues. Per the germline V gene, CDR1 is SGHTA and CDR2 is FQGNSA. The CDR3 loop is CASSLGSAGGTGELFF. CDR3 sequence (DNA): TGTGCCAGCAGCTTAGGCTCAGCGGGAGGGACCGGGGAGCTGTTTTTT.

The chain combines TRBV24-1 with TRBJ1-5; D is ambiguous. V dropped 6 bases and J dropped 1 base, with 9 bases sitting between them. The CDR3 runs 14 residues. The germline gives CDR1 KGHDR, CDR2 SFDVKD. CDR3 sequence: CATSSGTSNQPQHF. The CDR3 DNA follows: TGTGCCACCAGTTCGGGAACGAGCAATCAGCCCCAGCATTTT.

This chain links TRBV2 with TRBJ1-5, with TRBD1 matching over 7 bases. This CDR3 is built from 15 residues. V was pared by 8 bases and J by 1 base, with 8 bases of the junction left unmatched. The germline gives CDR1 SNHLY, CDR2 FYNNEI. The CDR3 loop reads CASSLEGQSNQPQHF. The CDR3 DNA is TGTGCCAGCTCCCTAGAGGGACAGAGCAATCAGCCCCAGCATTTT.

The J gene is TRBJ2-7, the V gene TRBV28, with D possibly TRBD1 on 6 matching bases. Germline assignment: CDR1 MDHEN and CDR2 SYDVKM. The CDR3 is 16 amino acids. The V and J ends lost 7 bases and 3 bases respectively, with 22 bases between them. The CDR3 DNA is TGTGCCAGCACCGAGGGGGTGGGCAGGGCGTACTACGAGCAGTACTTC. It specifies CASTEGVGRAYYEQYF. Looking up the rest from reference TRBV28 and TRBJ2-7 gives the full variable domain: DVKVTQSSRYLVKRTGEKVFLECVQDMDHENMFWYRQDPGLGLRLIYFSYDVKMKEKGDIPEGYSVSREKKERFSLILESASTNQTSMYLCASTEGVGRAYYEQYFGPGTRLTVT.

The chain joins TRBV5-4 to TRBJ2-7, with a weak D call TRBD2 (5 bases). This CDR3 is 14 amino acids long. V shed 0 bases and J shed 5 bases, with 12 bases lying between them. Per the germline V gene, CDR1 is SGHNT and CDR2 is YYREEE (reference sequence). In nucleotides, the CDR3 is TGTGCCAGCAGCTTGGTGGGAGCGATCCACGAGCAGTACTTC. Amino acid sequence: CASSLVGAIHEQYF.

The gene calls are TRBV11-2 and TRBJ2-1; TRBD1 matches 8 bases. CDR3 length: 15 residues. The ends lost 5 bases at V and 6 bases at J; junction bases unmatched: 9. Per germline, CDR1 SGHAT and CDR2 FQNNGV. The CDR3, as DNA: TGTGCCAGCAGCCACCGGGACAGGAGTTCCAATGAGCAGTTCTTC. Amino acid sequence: CASSHRDRSSNEQFF.

V and J are TRBV2 and TRBJ2-2, with no clear D. V lost 6 bases and J 6 bases, leaving 11 bases between the germline ends. CDR1 SNHLY and CDR2 FYNNEI come from the germline V gene. There are 13 residues in the CDR3. CDR3 sequence: CASSVISPGELFF. Here the CDR3 DNA reads TGTGCCAGCAGCGTTATTTCTCCCGGGGAGCTGTTTTTT.

The chain carries TRBV24-1 and TRBJ1-2; perhaps TRBD1 as D (6 bases). Germline values: CDR1 KGHDR, CDR2 SFDVKD. CDR3 size: 14 residues. V shed 4 bases and J shed 8 bases, with 16 bases lying between them. The CDR3 nucleotides are TGTGCCACCAGTGACCCTTGGACAGCGGCCGGCTACACCTTC. Protein product: CATSDPWTAAGYTF.

The chain recombines TRBV30 with TRBJ2-7, with TRBD1 as a possible D gene (5 bases). Germline V lookup: CDR1 GTSNPN, CDR2 SVGIG (reference sequence). Trimming shortened V by 3 bases and J by 0 bases, and 6 bases separated the two germline ends. The CDR3 extends over 12 amino acids. The chain's CDR3 is CAWRQDSYEQYF. The CDR3 coding sequence is TGTGCCTGGAGACAGGACTCCTACGAGCAGTACTTC.

The chain is built from TRBV24-1 and TRBJ2-7; TRBD2 matches at 9 bases. Germline V CDR1 and CDR2: KGHDR, SFDVKD. V gave up 4 bases and J gave up 3 bases; unmatched junction bases: 6. This CDR3 comprises 15 residues. In nucleotides, the CDR3 is TGTGCCACCAGTGACTTTAGCGGGGGCTACTACGAGCAGTACTTC. Translating it yields CATSDFSGGYYEQYF.

The rearrangement joins TRBV29-1 to TRBJ2-7, with D possibly TRBD1 on 6 matching bases. Germline values: CDR1 SQVTM, CDR2 ANQGSEA. This CDR3 has 13 residues. In nucleotides, the CDR3 is TGCACTCCCCCACGGGACAAAACCTACGAGCAGTACTTC. It is translated as CTPPRDKTYEQYF.

The gene calls are TRBV6-5 and TRBJ2-7, with 9 nucleotides matching TRBD2. Germline V lookup: CDR1 MNHEY, CDR2 SVGAGI. The CDR3 sequence is 14 residues long. V lost 6 bases, J lost 3 bases, and 6 bases stayed unmatched. For the CDR3, the DNA is TGTGCCAGCAGGAATAGCGGGAGAGTCTACGAGCAGTACTTC. Its protein product is CASRNSGRVYEQYF.

V and J are TRBV19 and TRBJ2-7; weak D call: TRBD2 (6 bases). V lost 0 bases and J 3 bases, leaving 12 bases between the germline ends. The CDR3 consists of 15 residues. CDR1 is LNHDA and CDR2 is SQIVND in the germline V gene (reference sequence). CDR3: CASSIDLIGGYEQYF. The DNA for the CDR3 is TGTGCCAGTAGTATAGATCTAATCGGGGGCTACGAGCAGTACTTC.